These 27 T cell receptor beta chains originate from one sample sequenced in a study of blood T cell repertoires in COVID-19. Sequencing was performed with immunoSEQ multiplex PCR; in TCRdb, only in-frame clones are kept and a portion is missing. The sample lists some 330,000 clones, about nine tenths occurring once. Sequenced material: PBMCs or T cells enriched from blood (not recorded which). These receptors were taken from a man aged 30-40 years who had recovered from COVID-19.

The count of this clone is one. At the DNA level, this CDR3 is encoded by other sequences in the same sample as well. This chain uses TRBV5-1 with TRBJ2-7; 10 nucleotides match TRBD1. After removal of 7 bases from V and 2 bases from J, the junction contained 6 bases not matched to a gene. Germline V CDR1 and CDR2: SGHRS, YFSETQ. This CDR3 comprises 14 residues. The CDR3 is CASSSGTGAYEQYF. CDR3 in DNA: TGCGCCAGCTCTTCCGGGACAGGGGCCTACGAGCAGTACTTC.

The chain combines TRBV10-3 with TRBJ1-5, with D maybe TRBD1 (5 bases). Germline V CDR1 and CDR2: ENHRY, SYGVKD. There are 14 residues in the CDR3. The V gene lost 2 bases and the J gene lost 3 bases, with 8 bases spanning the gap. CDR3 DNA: TGTGCCATCAGTGAGGGACACAACAATCAGCCCCAGCATTTT. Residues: CAISEGHNNQPQHF.

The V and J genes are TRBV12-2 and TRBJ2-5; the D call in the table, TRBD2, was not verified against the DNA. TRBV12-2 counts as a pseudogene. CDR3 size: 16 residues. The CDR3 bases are TGTGCAAGTCGCTCCCGGGAGCGGGAGGTCATTGAGACCCAGTACTTC. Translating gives CASRSREREVIETQYF.

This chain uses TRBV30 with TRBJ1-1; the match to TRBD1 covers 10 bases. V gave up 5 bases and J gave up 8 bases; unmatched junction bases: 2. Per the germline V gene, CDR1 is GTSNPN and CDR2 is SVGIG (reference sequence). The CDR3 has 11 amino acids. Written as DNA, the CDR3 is TGTGCCTGGGGACAGGGGGAAGAAGCTTTCTTT. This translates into CAWGQGEEAFF.

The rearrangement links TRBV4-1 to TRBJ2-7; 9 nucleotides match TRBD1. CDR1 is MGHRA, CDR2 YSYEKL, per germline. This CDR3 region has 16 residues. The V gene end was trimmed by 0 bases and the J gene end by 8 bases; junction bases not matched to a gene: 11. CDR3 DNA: TGCGCCAGCAGCCAAGATAATTGGGGACAGGGTTGGAAGCAGTACTTC. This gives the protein CASSQDNWGQGWKQYF.

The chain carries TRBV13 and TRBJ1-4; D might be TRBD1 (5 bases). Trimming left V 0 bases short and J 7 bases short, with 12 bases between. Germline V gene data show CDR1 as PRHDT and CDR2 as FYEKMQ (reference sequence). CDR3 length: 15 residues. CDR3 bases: TGTGCCAGCAGCTTAGGCCCCAGGGTGCGTGAAAAACTGTTTTTT. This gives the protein CASSLGPRVREKLFF.

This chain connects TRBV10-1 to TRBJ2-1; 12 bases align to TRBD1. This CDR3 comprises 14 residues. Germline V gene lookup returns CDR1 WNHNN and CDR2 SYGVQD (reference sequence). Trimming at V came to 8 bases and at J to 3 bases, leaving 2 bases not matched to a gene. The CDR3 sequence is CASGTGGFYNEQFF. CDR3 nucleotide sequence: TGCGCCAGCGGGACAGGGGGCTTCTACAATGAGCAGTTCTTC.

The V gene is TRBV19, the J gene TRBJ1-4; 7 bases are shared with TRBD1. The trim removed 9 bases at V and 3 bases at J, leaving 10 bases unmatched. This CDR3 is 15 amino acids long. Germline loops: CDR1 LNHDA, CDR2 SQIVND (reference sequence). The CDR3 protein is CASGIPGTANEKLFF. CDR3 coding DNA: TGTGCCAGCGGGATCCCCGGGACAGCTAATGAAAAACTGTTTTTT.

The CDR3 nucleotides are TGCGCCAGCAGCCAAGATGCGGGAGGCTCCTACAATGAGCAGTTCTTC. Its translation: CASSQDAGGSYNEQFF. The chain links TRBV4-1 to TRBJ2-1, with 8 bases lining up with TRBD2. The CDR3 runs to 16 residues. The ends lost 0 bases at V and 0 bases at J; junction bases unmatched: 1. Germline CDR1 reads MGHRA; CDR2 reads YSYEKL.

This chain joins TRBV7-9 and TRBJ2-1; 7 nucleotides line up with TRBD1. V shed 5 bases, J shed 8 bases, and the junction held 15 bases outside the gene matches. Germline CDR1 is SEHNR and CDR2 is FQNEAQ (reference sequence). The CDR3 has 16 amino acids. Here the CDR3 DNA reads TGTGCCAGCAGCGACGCCGGGACAGTATTTCTCCATGAGCAGTTCTTC. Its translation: CASSDAGTVFLHEQFF.

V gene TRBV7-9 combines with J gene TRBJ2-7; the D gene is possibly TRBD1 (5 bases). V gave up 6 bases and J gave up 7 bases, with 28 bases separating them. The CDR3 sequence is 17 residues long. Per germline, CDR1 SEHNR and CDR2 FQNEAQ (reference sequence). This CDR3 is CASSLSRGLILVGEQYF. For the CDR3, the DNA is TGTGCCAGCAGTCTCTCAAGGGGCCTAATTCTCGTTGGAGAGCAGTACTTC.

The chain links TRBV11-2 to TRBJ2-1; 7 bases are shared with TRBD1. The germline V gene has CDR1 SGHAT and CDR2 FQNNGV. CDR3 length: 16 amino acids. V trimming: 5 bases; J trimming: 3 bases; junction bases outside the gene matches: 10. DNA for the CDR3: TGTGCCAGCAGCGTGTTCGGGGCAGGGGGCTACAATGAGCAGTTCTTC. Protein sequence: CASSVFGAGGYNEQFF.

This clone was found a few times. DNA of the CDR3: TGTGCCAGCAGCCTAACAGGGCACTCTGGAAACACCATATATTTT. This sequence encodes CASSLTGHSGNTIYF. V gene TRBV5-8 combines with J gene TRBJ1-3, with D maybe TRBD1 (6 bases). Per germline, CDR1 SGHTS and CDR2 YDEGEE. The length of the CDR3 is 15 residues. The V end was cut by 4 bases, the J end by 0 bases, with 11 bases between. Filled out from reference TRBV5-8 and TRBJ1-3, the complete variable domain reads EAGVTQSPTHLIKTRGQQATLRCSPISGHTSVYWYQQALGLGLQFLLWYDEGEERNRGNFPPRFSGRQFPNYSSELNVNALELEDSALYLCASSLTGHSGNTIYFGEGSWLTVV.

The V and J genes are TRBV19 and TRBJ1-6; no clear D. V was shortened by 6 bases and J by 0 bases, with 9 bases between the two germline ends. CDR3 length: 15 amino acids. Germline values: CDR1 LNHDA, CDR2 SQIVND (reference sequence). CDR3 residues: CASRQGSSYNSPLHF. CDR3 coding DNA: TGTGCCAGTAGACAAGGGAGCTCCTATAATTCACCCCTCCACTTT.

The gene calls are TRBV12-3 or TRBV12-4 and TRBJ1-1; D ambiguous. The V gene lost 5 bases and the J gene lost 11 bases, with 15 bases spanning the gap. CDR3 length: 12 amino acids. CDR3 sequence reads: CASSPGEMNAFF. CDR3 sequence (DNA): TGTGCCAGCAGTCCCGGGGAAATGAACGCTTTCTTT.

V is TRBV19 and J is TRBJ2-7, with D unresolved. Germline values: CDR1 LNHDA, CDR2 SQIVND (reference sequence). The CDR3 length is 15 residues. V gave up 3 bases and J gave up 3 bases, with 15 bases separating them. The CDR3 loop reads CASSILGATHYEQYF. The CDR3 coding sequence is TGTGCCAGTAGTATTCTTGGAGCGACCCACTACGAGCAGTACTTC.

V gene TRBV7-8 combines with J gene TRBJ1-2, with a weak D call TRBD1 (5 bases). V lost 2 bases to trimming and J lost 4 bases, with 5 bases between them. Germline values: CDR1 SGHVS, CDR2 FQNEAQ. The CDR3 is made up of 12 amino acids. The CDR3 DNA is TGTGCCAGCAGCTTAACAGGCTATGGCTACACCTTC. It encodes CASSLTGYGYTF.

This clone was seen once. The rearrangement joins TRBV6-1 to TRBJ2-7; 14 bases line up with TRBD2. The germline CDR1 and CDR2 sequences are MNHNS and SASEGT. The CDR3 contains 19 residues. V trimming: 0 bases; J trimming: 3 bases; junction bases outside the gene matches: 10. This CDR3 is CASSEALPGLAGVSYEQYF. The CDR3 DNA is TGTGCCAGCAGTGAAGCGCTTCCGGGACTAGCGGGAGTAAGCTACGAGCAGTACTTC.

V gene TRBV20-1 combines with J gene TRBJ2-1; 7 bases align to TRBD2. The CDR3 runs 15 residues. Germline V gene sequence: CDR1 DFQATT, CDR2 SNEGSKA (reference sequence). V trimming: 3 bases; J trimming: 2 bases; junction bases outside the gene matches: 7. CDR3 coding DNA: TGCAGTGCTAGTCAGAGTGGGAGGGCCTACAATGAGCAGTTCTTC. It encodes CSASQSGRAYNEQFF.

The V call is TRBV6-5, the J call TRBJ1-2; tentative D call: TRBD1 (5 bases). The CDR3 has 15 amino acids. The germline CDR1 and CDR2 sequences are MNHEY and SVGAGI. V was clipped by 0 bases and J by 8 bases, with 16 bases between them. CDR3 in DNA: TGTGCCAGCAGTTACTCGATCCCCCAGGGCGGCGGCTACACCTTC. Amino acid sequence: CASSYSIPQGGGYTF.

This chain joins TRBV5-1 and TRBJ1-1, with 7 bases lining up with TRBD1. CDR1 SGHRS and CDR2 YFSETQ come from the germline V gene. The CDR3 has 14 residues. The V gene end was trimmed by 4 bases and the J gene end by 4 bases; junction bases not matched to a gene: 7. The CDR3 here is CASSLGGQITEAFF. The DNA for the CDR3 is TGCGCCAGCAGCCTGGGGGGACAGATCACTGAAGCTTTCTTT.

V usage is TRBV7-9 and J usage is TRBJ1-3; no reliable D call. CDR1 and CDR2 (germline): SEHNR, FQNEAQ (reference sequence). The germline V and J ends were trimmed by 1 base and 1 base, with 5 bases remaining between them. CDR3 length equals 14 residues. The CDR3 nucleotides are TGTGCCAGCAGCTTAGGTACTTCTGGAAACACCATATATTTT. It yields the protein CASSLGTSGNTIYF.

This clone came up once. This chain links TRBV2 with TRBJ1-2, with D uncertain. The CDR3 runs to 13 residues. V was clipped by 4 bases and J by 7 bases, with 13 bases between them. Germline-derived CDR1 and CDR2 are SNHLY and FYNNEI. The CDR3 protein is CASSVGEGLGYTF. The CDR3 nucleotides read TGTGCCAGCAGTGTCGGAGAGGGTCTTGGCTACACCTTC.

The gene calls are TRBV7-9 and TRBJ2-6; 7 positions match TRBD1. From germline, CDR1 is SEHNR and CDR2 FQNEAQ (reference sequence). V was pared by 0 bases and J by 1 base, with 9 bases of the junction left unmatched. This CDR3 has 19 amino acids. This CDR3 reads CASSLAEQGFPSGANVLTF. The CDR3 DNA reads TGTGCCAGCAGCTTAGCAGAACAGGGGTTCCCATCTGGGGCCAACGTCCTGACTTTC.

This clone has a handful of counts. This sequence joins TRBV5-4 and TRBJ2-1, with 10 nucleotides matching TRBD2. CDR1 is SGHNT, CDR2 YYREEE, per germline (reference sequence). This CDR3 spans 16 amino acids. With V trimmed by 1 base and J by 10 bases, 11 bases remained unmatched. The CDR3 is CASSLSIVAGGPEQFF. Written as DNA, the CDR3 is TGTGCCAGCAGCTTGAGTATAGTAGCGGGAGGACCGGAGCAGTTCTTC. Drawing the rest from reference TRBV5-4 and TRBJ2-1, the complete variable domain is ETGVTQSPTHLIKTRGQQVTLRCSSQSGHNTVSWYQQALGQGPQFIFQYYREEENGRGNFPPRFSGLQFPNYSSELNVNALELDDSALYLCASSLSIVAGGPEQFFGPGTRLTVL.

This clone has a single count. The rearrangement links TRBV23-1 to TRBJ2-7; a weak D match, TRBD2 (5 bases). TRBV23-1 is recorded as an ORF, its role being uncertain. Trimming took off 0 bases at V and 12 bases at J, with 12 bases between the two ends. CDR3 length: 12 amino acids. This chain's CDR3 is CASSQSRAAPYF. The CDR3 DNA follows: TGCGCCAGCAGTCAATCGAGGGCAGCGCCGTACTTC.

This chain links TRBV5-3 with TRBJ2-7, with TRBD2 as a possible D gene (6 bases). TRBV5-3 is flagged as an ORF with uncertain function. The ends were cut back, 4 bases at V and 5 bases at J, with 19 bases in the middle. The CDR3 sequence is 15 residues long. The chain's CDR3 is CARSDHRDFSHEQYF. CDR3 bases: TGTGCCAGAAGCGATCACCGGGACTTTTCCCACGAGCAGTACTTC.